This T cell receptor (beta chain) was found in a study of T cell changes during pregnancy in multiple sclerosis. This clone was seen only a few times. The data were produced by immunoSEQ multiplex PCR, yet TCRdb's version contains in-frame clones alone and is incomplete. Altogether roughly 56,000 clones are present, roughly 90% being singletons, with the ten largest covering about 1.7%. The receptor's source is a female donor with multiple sclerosis, enrolled in a pregnancy study. The sample here was peripheral blood, taken in the first trimester of pregnancy.

Here the CDR3 reads CAITPRDSQTEAFF. DNA of the CDR3: TGTGCCATCACCCCCCGGGACAGTCAAACTGAAGCTTTCTTT. The chain has TRBV10-3 and TRBJ1-1; TRBD1 matches 7 bases. Germline-derived CDR1 and CDR2 are ENHRY and SYGVKD. This CDR3 comprises 14 residues. The J segment lost 5 bases and the V segment lost 7 bases, leaving 10 bases of the junction unmatched.